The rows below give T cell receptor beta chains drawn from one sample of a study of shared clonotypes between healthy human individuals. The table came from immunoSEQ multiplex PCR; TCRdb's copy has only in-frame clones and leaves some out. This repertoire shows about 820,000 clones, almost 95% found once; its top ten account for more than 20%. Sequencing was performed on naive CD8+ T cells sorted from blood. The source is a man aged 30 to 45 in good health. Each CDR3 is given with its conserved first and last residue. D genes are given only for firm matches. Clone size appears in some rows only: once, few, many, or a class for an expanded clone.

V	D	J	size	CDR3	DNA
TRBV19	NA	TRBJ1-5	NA	CASSIAGFGNQPQHF	TGTGCCAGTAGTATCGCAGGGTTTGGCAATCAGCCCCAGCATTTT
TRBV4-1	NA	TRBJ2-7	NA	CASSQDEGNYEQYF	TGCGCCAGCAGCCAAGATGAGGGAAACTACGAGCAGTACTTC
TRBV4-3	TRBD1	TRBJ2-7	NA	CASARDSSYEQYF	TGCGCCAGCGCGAGGGACAGCTCCTACGAGCAGTACTTC
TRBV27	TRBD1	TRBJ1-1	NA	CASSIRTGGTEAFF	TGTGCCAGCAGTATCCGGACAGGGGGCACTGAAGCTTTCTTT
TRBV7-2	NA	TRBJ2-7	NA	CASSFWGSGYEQYF	TGTGCCAGCAGCTTTTGGGGGAGCGGATACGAGCAGTACTTC
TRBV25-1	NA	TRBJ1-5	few	CASSGQNSNQPQHF	TGTGCCAGCAGTGGACAGAATAGCAATCAGCCCCAGCATTTT
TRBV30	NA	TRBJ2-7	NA	CAWSSGSYYEQYF	TGTGCCTGGAGTAGTGGCTCCTACTACGAGCAGTACTTC
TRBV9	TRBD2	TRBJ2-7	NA	CASSVEAGVSYEQYF	TGTGCCAGCAGCGTAGAGGCGGGAGTTTCCTACGAGCAGTACTTC
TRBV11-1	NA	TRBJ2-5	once	CASSLYQETQYF	TGTGCCAGCAGCTTATACCAAGAGACCCAGTACTTC
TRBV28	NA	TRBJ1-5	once	CASRRGGMENSNQPQHF	TGTGCCAGCCGCAGGGGAGGGATGGAGAATAGCAATCAGCCCCAGCATTTT
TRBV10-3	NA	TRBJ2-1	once	CAISEKGGGPYNEQFF	TGTGCCATCAGTGAGAAGGGGGGAGGCCCCTACAATGAGCAGTTCTTC
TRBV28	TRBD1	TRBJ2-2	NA	CASTRQGATGELFF	TGTGCCAGCACAAGACAGGGGGCGACCGGGGAGCTGTTTTTT
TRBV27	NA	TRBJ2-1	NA	CASSSGTLVNEQFF	TGTGCCAGCAGCTCCGGGACTTTAGTCAATGAGCAGTTCTTC
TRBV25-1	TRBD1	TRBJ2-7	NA	CASSRLDRAHFEQYF	TGTGCCAGCAGTAGGTTAGACAGGGCCCATTTCGAGCAGTACTTC
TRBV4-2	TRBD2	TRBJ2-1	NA	CASSNSGRDNEQFF	TGTGCCAGCAGCAATAGCGGGAGGGACAATGAGCAGTTCTTC
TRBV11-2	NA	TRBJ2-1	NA	CASSLGGGEQFF	TGTGCCAGCAGCTTAGGAGGGGGTGAGCAGTTCTTC
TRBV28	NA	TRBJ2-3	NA	CASSLDSSSTDTQYF	TGTGCCAGCAGTTTGGACAGCTCTAGCACAGATACGCAGTATTTT
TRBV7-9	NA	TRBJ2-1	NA	CASSWENEQFF	TGTGCCAGCAGCTGGGAAAATGAGCAGTTCTTC
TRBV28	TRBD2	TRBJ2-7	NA	CASSLRGDEQYF	TGTGCCAGCAGTCTACGGGGGGACGAGCAGTACTTC
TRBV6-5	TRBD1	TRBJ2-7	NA	CATRDRAYEQYF	TGTGCCACCAGAGACAGGGCCTACGAGCAGTACTTC
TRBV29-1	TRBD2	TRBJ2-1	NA	CSVVKLAGAYNEQFF	TGCAGCGTTGTCAAGCTAGCGGGAGCCTACAATGAGCAGTTCTTC
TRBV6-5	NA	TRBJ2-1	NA	CASSYSQYEQFF	TGTGCCAGCAGTTACTCCCAATATGAGCAGTTCTTC
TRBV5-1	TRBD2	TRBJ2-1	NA	CASSSDTGTSGSSEQFF	TGCGCCAGCAGCTCAGACACTGGGACTAGCGGGAGTAGTGAGCAGTTCTTC
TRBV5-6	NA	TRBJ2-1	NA	CASSLASRNEQFF	TGTGCCAGCAGCCTTGCGAGTAGGAATGAGCAGTTCTTC
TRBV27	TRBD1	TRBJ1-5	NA	CASSWTGSNQPQHF	TGTGCCAGCAGCTGGACAGGTTCCAATCAGCCCCAGCATTTT
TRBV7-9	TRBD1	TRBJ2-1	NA	CASSEDRVQFF	TGTGCCAGCAGCGAGGACAGGGTTCAGTTCTTC
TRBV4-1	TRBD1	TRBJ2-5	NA	CASSQMTGVETQYF	TGCGCCAGCAGCCAAATGACAGGGGTGGAGACCCAGTACTTC
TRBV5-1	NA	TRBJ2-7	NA	CASSLMGGASYEQYF	TGCGCCAGCAGCTTGATGGGGGGCGCTTCCTACGAGCAGTACTTC
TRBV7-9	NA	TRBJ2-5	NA	CASSQLGGAGETQYF	TGTGCCAGCAGCCAACTGGGGGGGGCTGGAGAGACCCAGTACTTC
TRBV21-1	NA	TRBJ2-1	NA	CASSNRGPLREKTNEQFF	TGTGCCAGCAGCAACAGGGGGCCTTTGCGGGAGAAGACCAATGAGCAGTTCTTC
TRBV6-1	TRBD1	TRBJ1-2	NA	CASSEVRQGIMGYTF	TGTGCCAGCAGTGAAGTTAGACAGGGGATAATGGGCTACACCTTC